This TCR beta chain is from a study of blood T cell repertoires in COVID-19. Study-level information: COVID-19 samples from acute and convalescent phases originated in the United States, Italy and Spain. The analysed material was cDNA or gDNA that came from T cells, B-cell-depleted T cells, or PBMCs.

This clone was seen only once. Authors' processing steps: Estimated nucleated cell counts came from reference gene primer amplification. Produced via immunoSEQ multiplex PCR; TCRdb's table is partial and in-frame only. The V and J calls and clone size come from that table; D and trimming were worked out from the DNA. The repertoire holds around 140,000 clones, about 79% seen once, with roughly 10% in the top ten. Germline-derived CDR1 and CDR2 are MDHEN and SYDVKM. The CDR3 covers 12 residues. The V and J ends lost 6 bases and 8 bases respectively, with 11 bases between them. The V call is TRBV28, the J call TRBJ2-1, with D perhaps matching TRBD1 (6 bases). What was sequenced was peripheral blood. The receptor comes from a man in his 60s with active or convalescent COVID-19. In nucleotides, the CDR3 is TGTGCCAGCAGAATTGAGGGGGATGAGCAGTTCTTC. Translated: CASRIEGDEQFF.